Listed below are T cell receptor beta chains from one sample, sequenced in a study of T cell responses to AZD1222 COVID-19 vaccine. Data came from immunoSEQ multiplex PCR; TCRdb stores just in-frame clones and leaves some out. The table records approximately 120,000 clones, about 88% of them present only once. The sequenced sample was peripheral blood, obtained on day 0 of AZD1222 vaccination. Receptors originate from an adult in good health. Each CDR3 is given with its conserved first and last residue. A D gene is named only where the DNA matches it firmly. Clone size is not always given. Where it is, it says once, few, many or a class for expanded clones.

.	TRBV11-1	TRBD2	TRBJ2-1	CASSLSRGAGGEQFF	TGTGCCAGCAGCTTATCAAGGGGAGCGGGGGGTGAGCAGTTCTTC
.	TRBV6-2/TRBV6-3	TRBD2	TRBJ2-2	CASSYSSGGTNTGELFF	TGTGCCAGCAGTTACTCGTCGGGGGGGACCAACACCGGGGAGCTGTTTTTT
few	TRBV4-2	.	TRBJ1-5	CASSQEALRYSNQPQHF	TGTGCCAGCAGCCAAGAGGCACTTCGTTATAGCAATCAGCCCCAGCATTTT
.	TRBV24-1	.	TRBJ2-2	CATSDRLDRYTGELFF	TGTGCCACCAGTGATCGCCTCGACAGGTACACCGGGGAGCTGTTTTTT
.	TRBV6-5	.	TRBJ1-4	CASSYSGGREKLFF	TGTGCCAGCAGTTATTCCGGGGGCAGGGAAAAACTGTTTTTT
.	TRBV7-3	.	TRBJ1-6	CASSLTGRNSPLHF	TGTGCCAGCAGCTTAACGGGACGGAATTCACCCCTCCACTTT
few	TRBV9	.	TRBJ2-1	CASSVGQYNEQFF	TGTGCCAGCAGCGTAGGACAGTACAATGAGCAGTTCTTC
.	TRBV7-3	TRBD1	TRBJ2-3	CASSLNPQGAGDTQYF	TGTGCCAGCAGCCTAAATCCCCAGGGGGCGGGAGATACGCAGTATTTT
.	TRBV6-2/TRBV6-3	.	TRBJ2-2	CASSYQRLVRAGELFF	TGTGCCAGCAGTTACCAAAGACTAGTAAGGGCCGGGGAGCTGTTTTTT
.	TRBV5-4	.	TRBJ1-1	CASSSRTGTEAFF	TGTGCCAGCAGTTCCCGGACGGGCACTGAAGCTTTCTTT
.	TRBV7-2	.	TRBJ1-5	CASNPLRGDQPQHF	TGTGCCAGCAACCCTCTTCGGGGGGATCAGCCCCAGCATTTT
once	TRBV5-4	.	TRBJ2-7	CASSSDPRAGLYEQYF	TGTGCCAGCAGCTCGGACCCCCGGGCAGGGCTCTACGAGCAGTACTTC
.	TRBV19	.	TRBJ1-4	CASSRVFGGNEKLFF	TGTGCCAGTAGTAGGGTATTTGGGGGAAATGAAAAACTGTTTTTT
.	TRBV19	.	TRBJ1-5	CASRTWTADPSNQPQHF	TGTGCCAGTAGAACTTGGACGGCGGACCCTAGCAATCAGCCCCAGCATTTT
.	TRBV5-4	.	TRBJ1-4	CASSHGQLTNEKLFF	TGTGCCAGCAGCCATGGACAGCTAACTAATGAAAAACTGTTTTTT
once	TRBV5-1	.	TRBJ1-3	CASSLEGGGGNTIYF	TGCGCCAGCAGCTTGGAGGGGGGAGGTGGAAACACCATATATTTT
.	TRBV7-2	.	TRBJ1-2	CASSFFGGDGYTF	TGTGCCAGCAGCTTCTTCGGGGGCGATGGCTACACCTTC